This T cell receptor beta chain stems from a study of T-cell reconstitution after alpha-beta-depleted transplantation in children. The CDR3 runs 14 residues. The V gene's germline CDR1 is SGHRS and CDR2 YFSETQ. Trimming at V came to 5 bases and at J to 4 bases, leaving 9 bases not matched to a gene. Researchers prepared the TCRbeta library using unique molecular identifiers, the study reports. TCRdb itself ran the PCR reads through MiXCR, one entry per CDR3 protein. The sample lists about 310,000 distinct CDR3 sequences; 23% were seen once. This clonotype has at least ten counts. The genes are TRBV5-1 and TRBJ2-7; TRBD1 matches 7 bases. Sequenced here: PBMCs, mostly from graft donor cells, sampled 180 days after TCRalphabeta/CD19-depleted stem cell transplant. The TCR originated in a male patient younger than 18 who had a stem cell transplant for acute lymphoblastic leukemia, so the T cells may come from the graft donor. The CDR3 region is CASRTRQGAYEQYF. The CDR3 DNA reads as TGCGCCAGCAGGACCCGACAGGGCGCTTACGAGCAGTACTTC.